This TCR beta chain emerged from a study of blood T cell repertoires in COVID-19. The V and J ends lost 6 bases and 9 bases, in that order; junction bases with no gene match: 6. Germline values: CDR1 MDHEN, CDR2 SYDVKM. The CDR3 runs to 12 residues. Clones were read by immunoSEQ multiplex PCR, and TCRdb kept only the in-frame ones, dropping some. The sample lists around 300,000 clones; roughly nine tenths were seen once. This sequence was found in a middle-aged woman who had recovered from COVID-19. Source material: PBMCs or T cells enriched from blood (not recorded which). This rearrangement joins TRBV28 to TRBJ2-5; 8 bases are shared with TRBD1. CDR3 in amino acids: CASRHLQGAQYF. Written as DNA, the CDR3 is TGTGCCAGCAGACACCTACAGGGGGCCCAGTACTTC.